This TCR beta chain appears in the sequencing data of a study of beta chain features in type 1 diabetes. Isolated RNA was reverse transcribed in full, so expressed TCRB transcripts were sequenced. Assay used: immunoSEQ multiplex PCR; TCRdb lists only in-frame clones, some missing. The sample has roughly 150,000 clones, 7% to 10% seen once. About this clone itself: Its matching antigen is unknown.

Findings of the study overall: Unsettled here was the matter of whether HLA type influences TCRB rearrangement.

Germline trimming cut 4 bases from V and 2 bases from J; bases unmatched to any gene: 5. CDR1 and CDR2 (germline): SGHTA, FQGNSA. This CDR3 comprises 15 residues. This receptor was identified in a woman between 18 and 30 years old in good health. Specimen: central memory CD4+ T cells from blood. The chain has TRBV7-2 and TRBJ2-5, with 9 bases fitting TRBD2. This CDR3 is CASSYQSGGQETQYF. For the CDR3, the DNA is TGTGCCAGCAGCTACCAGAGCGGGGGGCAAGAGACCCAGTACTTC.